This paragraph reports one T cell receptor beta chain. This entry is derived from a study of blood T cell repertoires in COVID-19. Seattle researchers signed up patients amid active infection and tracked them longitudinally. CDR1 and CDR2 from the germline V gene are MNHEY and SMNVEV (reference sequence). The CDR3 is 13 residues long. The germline V and J ends were trimmed by 2 bases and 4 bases, with 8 bases remaining between them. The authors' processing: Cell counts per sample came from amplifying reference gene primers. Profiling relied on immunoSEQ multiplex PCR, and the TCRdb table lists in-frame clones only, not all of them. V, J and clone size reflect that table, while D and trimming were determined from the DNA. The top ten clones hold approximately 18% of a sample with tens of thousands of clones, around four fifths of them seen once.

The V call is TRBV27, the J call TRBJ1-2; the D is unclear. The TCR sequence derives from a man aged 25-45 years with COVID-19, enrolled during active disease. What was sequenced was peripheral blood. The CDR3 loop reads CASSLGQSYGYTF. CDR3 nucleotide sequence: TGTGCCAGCAGTTTAGGGCAGTCCTATGGCTACACCTTC.